These T cell receptor beta chains were read from a single sample in a study of blood T cell repertoires in COVID-19. Using immunoSEQ multiplex PCR, the repertoire was profiled, and TCRdb retains in-frame clones only, with some absent. The table lists about 250,000 clones, approximately 83% of them singletons. The sequencing input was peripheral blood. These TCRs come from a middle-aged man with active or convalescent COVID-19. Both conserved end residues are part of each CDR3. The order of the fields is CDR3 length, D gene, clone size, J gene, V gene, CDR3 protein, CDR3 DNA. A D gene is named only where the DNA matches it firmly. Expanded clones get a size class; other rows say once, few or many, or leave the size out.

>15|NA|few|TRBJ2-7|TRBV3-1/TRBV3-2
CASSPVGPGSIEQYF
TGTGCCAGCAGCCCAGTAGGGCCAGGGTCCATCGAGCAGTACTTC
>15|TRBD1|NA|TRBJ2-2|TRBV7-9
CASTPGQIGAGELFF
TGTGCCAGCACCCCGGGACAGATCGGCGCCGGGGAGCTGTTTTTT
>14|NA|NA|TRBJ1-5|TRBV6-6
CASSYRDKFSPQHF
TGTGCCAGCAGTTACCGGGACAAATTCTCGCCCCAGCATTTT
>16|TRBD1|NA|TRBJ1-5|TRBV6-6
CASSYSRQGAYQPQHF
TGTGCCAGCAGTTACAGTCGGCAGGGGGCTTATCAGCCCCAGCATTTT
>15|NA|NA|TRBJ1-6|TRBV5-6
CASSLNRAYNSPLHF
TGTGCCAGCAGCTTGAACAGGGCCTATAATTCACCCCTCCACTTT
>16|TRBD2|once|TRBJ2-2|TRBV6-1
CASSESGGLRTGELFF
TGTGCCAGCAGTGAGTCGGGGGGGCTGAGAACCGGGGAGCTGTTTTTT
>13|NA|NA|TRBJ1-2|TRBV5-5
CASRVSQEYGYTF
TGTGCCAGCAGGGTCTCACAGGAATATGGCTACACCTTC
>13|TRBD1|NA|TRBJ1-2|TRBV7-9
CASSPSGGYGYTF
TGTGCCAGCAGCCCATCAGGGGGCTATGGCTACACCTTC
>14|TRBD1|NA|TRBJ2-5|TRBV6-5
CASSRTGNRETQYF
TGTGCCAGCAGTCGGACAGGCAATAGGGAGACCCAGTACTTC
>14|NA|NA|TRBJ1-5|TRBV28
CASRTQGINQPQHF
TGTGCCAGCAGAACCCAGGGGATCAATCAGCCCCAGCATTTT
>16|NA|NA|TRBJ2-2|TRBV11-1
CASSLAEGANTGELFF
TGTGCCAGCAGCTTAGCGGAAGGGGCGAACACCGGGGAGCTGTTTTTT
>17|NA|NA|TRBJ2-6|TRBV4-1
CASSQGGLRSGANVLTF
TGCGCCAGCAGCCAAGGAGGGCTTCGCTCTGGGGCCAACGTCCTGACTTTC
>12|NA|NA|TRBJ1-1|TRBV12-3/TRBV12-4
CASSFPGTEAFF
TGTGCCAGCAGCTTCCCAGGGACTGAAGCTTTCTTT
>13|TRBD1|NA|TRBJ1-2|TRBV10-3
CATQTGGDYGYTF
TGTGCCACCCAGACAGGGGGCGACTATGGCTACACCTTC
>12|NA|NA|TRBJ2-1|TRBV27
CASRRQYNEQFF
TGTGCCAGCAGGAGGCAGTACAATGAGCAGTTCTTC
>12|NA|NA|TRBJ1-4|TRBV9
CASSADQGKLFF
TGTGCCAGCAGCGCCGACCAGGGGAAACTGTTTTTT
>15|TRBD1|NA|TRBJ1-4|TRBV28
CASSSPQGAGEKLFF
TGTGCCAGCAGTTCCCCACAGGGGGCAGGGGAAAAACTGTTTTTT
>14|NA|once|TRBJ1-4|TRBV19
CASRWAGRDEKLFF
TGTGCCAGTAGGTGGGCAGGGCGAGATGAAAAACTGTTTTTT
>13|TRBD1|NA|TRBJ1-2|TRBV9
CASEGQGMQGYTF
TGTGCCAGCGAGGGACAGGGGATGCAGGGCTACACCTTC
>15|TRBD1|NA|TRBJ2-3|TRBV5-1
CASSTGQGFGDTQYF
TGCGCCAGCAGCACGGGACAGGGGTTTGGGGATACGCAGTATTTT
>12|TRBD2|NA|TRBJ2-1|TRBV29-1
CSAQGLANEQFF
TGCAGCGCCCAAGGACTAGCCAATGAGCAGTTCTTC
>15|TRBD1|NA|TRBJ2-1|TRBV5-5
CASSLTGGSYNEQFF
TGTGCCAGCAGCTTGACAGGGGGATCCTACAATGAGCAGTTCTTC
>15|NA|NA|TRBJ2-3|TRBV5-5
CASSLWGGRADTQYF
TGTGCCAGCAGCTTGTGGGGGGGCCGCGCAGATACGCAGTATTTT
>12|NA|NA|TRBJ1-5|TRBV7-8
CASSRGRQPQHF
TGTGCCAGCAGCCGGGGGCGGCAGCCCCAGCATTTT
>15|TRBD1|NA|TRBJ1-4|TRBV7-9
CASSSSGTVNEKLFF
TGTGCCAGCAGCTCATCCGGGACAGTTAATGAAAAACTGTTTTTT
>15|NA|NA|TRBJ2-7|TRBV7-8
CASSLAPQLGHEQYF
TGTGCCAGCAGCTTAGCTCCCCAACTAGGCCACGAGCAGTACTTC
>13|TRBD1|NA|TRBJ2-1|TRBV9
CASSPNRGDEQFF
TGTGCCAGCAGCCCCAACAGGGGCGATGAGCAGTTCTTC
>15|NA|many|TRBJ2-7|TRBV7-2
CASSLVGGANYEQYF
TGTGCCAGCAGCTTAGTTGGCGGGGCTAACTACGAGCAGTACTTC
>16|NA|NA|TRBJ2-1|TRBV11-2
CASSRLGGLLGDEQFF
TGTGCCAGCAGCCGGCTGGGGGGACTCCTAGGCGATGAGCAGTTCTTC
>19|NA|NA|TRBJ1-6|TRBV4-2
CASSQDQQGTSSYNSPLHF
TGTGCCAGCAGCCAAGATCAGCAGGGGACCAGCTCCTATAATTCACCCCTCCACTTT
>15|NA|NA|TRBJ1-5|TRBV7-2
CASSEDNHPNQPQHF
TGTGCCAGCAGCGAGGACAACCACCCGAATCAGCCCCAGCATTTT
>13|TRBD1|NA|TRBJ1-1|TRBV30
CAWSTGGNTEAFF
TGTGCCTGGAGCACAGGGGGGAACACTGAAGCTTTCTTT
>18|TRBD1|NA|TRBJ2-7|TRBV5-6
CASSRGRTGGGAAHEQYF
TGTGCCAGCAGCCGGGGGAGGACAGGGGGGGGAGCGGCGCACGAGCAGTACTTC
>14|NA|NA|TRBJ2-2|TRBV5-1
CASSLGMGTGELFF
TGCGCCAGCAGCTTGGGGATGGGCACAGGGGAGCTGTTTTTT
>14|NA|NA|TRBJ2-5|TRBV7-2
CASSLAGTGETQYF
TGTGCCAGCAGCTTGGCCGGGACTGGGGAGACCCAGTACTTC
>14|TRBD1|few|TRBJ1-1|TRBV5-1
CASSPRGFNPEAFF
TGCGCCAGCAGCCCCAGGGGGTTCAATCCTGAAGCTTTCTTT
>16|TRBD1|few|TRBJ2-7|TRBV11-2
CASSPRIGQGVHEQYF
TGTGCCAGCAGCCCCCGAATTGGACAGGGGGTCCACGAGCAGTACTTC
>12|NA|once|TRBJ1-2|TRBV6-6
CASGPGGDGYTF
TGTGCCAGCGGTCCTGGGGGGGATGGCTACACCTTC
>16|TRBD1|once|TRBJ2-1|TRBV7-3
CASSPGTGLSYNEQFF
TGTGCCAGCAGCCCAGGGACAGGGTTGTCCTACAATGAGCAGTTCTTC
>15|NA|NA|TRBJ1-5|TRBV7-2
CASSLVDGAYQPQHF
TGTGCCAGCAGCTTAGTGGATGGGGCCTATCAGCCCCAGCATTTT
>15|TRBD1|NA|TRBJ1-2|TRBV7-2
CASSTGTGGPYGYTF
TGTGCCAGCAGCACCGGGACAGGGGGGCCCTATGGCTACACCTTC
>14|TRBD1|NA|TRBJ2-7|TRBV19
CASSPGQGPTVQYF
TGTGCCAGTAGTCCCGGACAGGGGCCTACGGTGCAGTACTTC
>14|TRBD1|NA|TRBJ2-2|TRBV28
CASSRDRNTGELFF
TGTGCCAGCAGTCGGGACAGAAACACCGGGGAGCTGTTTTTT
>10|NA|few|TRBJ2-5|TRBV2
CASQRETQYF
TGTGCCAGCCAGAGGGAGACCCAGTACTTC
>13|TRBD1|NA|TRBJ2-2|TRBV7-9
CASSSTGAGELFF
TGTGCCAGCAGCTCTACAGGGGCCGGGGAGCTGTTTTTT
>13|TRBD2|NA|TRBJ2-1|TRBV9
CASSVAGGREQFF
TGTGCCAGCAGCGTAGCGGGGGGGCGTGAGCAGTTCTTC
>15|NA|NA|TRBJ1-3|TRBV11-2
CASSERQASGNTIYF
TGTGCCAGCAGCGAACGACAGGCCTCTGGAAACACCATATATTTT
>13|NA|NA|TRBJ1-1|TRBV12-5
CASGPPGSTEAFF
TGTGCTAGTGGTCCCCCGGGATCCACTGAAGCTTTCTTT
>14|NA|NA|TRBJ1-1|TRBV28
CASSFPDRLTEAFF
TGTGCCAGCAGTTTCCCGGACAGACTCACTGAAGCTTTCTTT
>16|NA|once|TRBJ2-6|TRBV5-1
CASSLVGGSGANVLTF
TGCGCCAGCAGCTTGGTGGGGGGCTCTGGGGCCAACGTCCTGACTTTC
>14|TRBD1|NA|TRBJ1-5|TRBV18
CASSPTGPNQPQHF
TGTGCCAGCTCACCGACAGGGCCCAATCAGCCCCAGCATTTT
>12|NA|once|TRBJ2-1|TRBV29-1
CSGRGAVNEQFF
TGCAGCGGCAGGGGGGCTGTTAATGAGCAGTTCTTC
>12|NA|once|TRBJ1-4|TRBV2
CASSREGEKLFF
TGTGCCAGCAGCCGGGAGGGCGAAAAACTGTTTTTT
>14|TRBD1|NA|TRBJ2-7|TRBV7-8
CASSRQGLLHEQYF
TGTGCCAGCAGCCGACAGGGTCTTCTCCACGAGCAGTACTTC
>16|TRBD1|NA|TRBJ1-6|TRBV5-1
CASSSWTGVNNSPLHF
TGCGCCAGCAGCTCCTGGACAGGGGTCAATAATTCACCCCTCCACTTT
>14|NA|NA|TRBJ2-5|TRBV5-1
CASSVTGLSETQYF
TGCGCCAGCAGCGTTACAGGGCTCTCCGAGACCCAGTACTTC
>15|NA|NA|TRBJ1-2|TRBV7-3
CASSLSSSGNYGYTF
TGTGCCAGCAGCTTGTCGTCGTCGGGGAACTATGGCTACACCTTC
>17|NA|NA|TRBJ1-6|TRBV6-2/TRBV6-3
CASSYYRPPSYNSPLHF
TGTGCCAGCAGCTACTACAGGCCTCCCTCCTATAATTCACCCCTCCACTTT
>16|TRBD2|NA|TRBJ2-5|TRBV19
CASSIGASGGRETQYF
TGTGCCAGTAGTATAGGGGCTAGCGGGGGTAGAGAGACCCAGTACTTC
>13|TRBD1|NA|TRBJ1-5|TRBV19
CASSMQGDQPQHF
TGTGCCAGTAGTATGCAGGGGGATCAGCCCCAGCATTTT